This T cell receptor (beta chain) was sequenced during a study of cytomegalovirus exposure and HLA in healthy donors. Looking at the study overall: A prior study identified 110 million or so unique TCR beta sequences from around 180 million T cells. Notes on the study in general: The classifier reportedly diagnosed cytomegalovirus status with high specificity and sensitivity. Most CMV-associated TCR beta chains were later found to appear HLA-restricted.

Germline values: CDR1 SEHNR, CDR2 FQNEAQ (reference sequence). Trimming left V 6 bases short and J 7 bases short, with 21 bases between. The CDR3 covers 15 residues. Vbeta (60) and Jbeta (13) primers were used in the PCR. Assay used: immunoSEQ multiplex PCR; TCRdb lists only in-frame clones, some missing. The sample has about 150,000 clones; approximately 81% are singletons. This clone was found once. Antigen unknown. V usage is TRBV7-9 and J usage is TRBJ1-1; D perhaps matches TRBD1 (5 bases). Sequencing was carried out using PBMCs. The source is a boy younger than 10 in good health and CMV-seronegative. The CDR3 nucleotides read TGTGCCAGCAGTTCGAACTTACAGGCGCCGGATGAAGCTTTCTTT. It codes for CASSSNLQAPDEAFF.